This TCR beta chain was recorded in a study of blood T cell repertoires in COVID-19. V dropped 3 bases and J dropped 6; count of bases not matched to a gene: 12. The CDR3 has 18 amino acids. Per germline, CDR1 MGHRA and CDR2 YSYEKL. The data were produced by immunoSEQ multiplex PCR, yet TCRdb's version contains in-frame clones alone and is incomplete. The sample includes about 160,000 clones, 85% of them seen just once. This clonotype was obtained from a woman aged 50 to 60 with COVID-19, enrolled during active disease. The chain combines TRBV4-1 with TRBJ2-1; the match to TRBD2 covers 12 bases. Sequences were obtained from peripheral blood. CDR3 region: CASSQTLAGGRGGNEQFF. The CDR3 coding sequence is TGCGCCAGCAGCCAGACCCTAGCGGGGGGGCGAGGTGGCAATGAGCAGTTCTTC.